This TCR beta chain was observed in a study of beta chain features in type 1 diabetes. TCRB transcripts that were expressed got sequenced, as all of the isolated RNA had been reverse transcribed. The data were produced by immunoSEQ multiplex PCR, yet TCRdb's version contains in-frame clones alone and is incomplete. The sample has fewer than 550,000 clones; 9.5% to 12% are singletons. V trimming: 6 bases; J trimming: 4 bases; junction bases outside the gene matches: 7. The CDR3 contains 14 residues. Germline V gene data show CDR1 as LGHNA and CDR2 as YSLEER. This clone was counted between two and nine times.

The V gene is TRBV4-3, the J gene TRBJ2-5, with 8 bases identical to TRBD1. The sequence was collected from a young woman in good health. The sample comprised naive CD4+ T cells from blood. The CDR3: CASSRDRGGETQYF. For the CDR3, the DNA is TGCGCCAGCAGTCGTGACAGGGGCGGAGAGACCCAGTACTTC.